The 13 T cell receptor beta chains below come from one sample, sequenced in a study of beta chain features in type 1 diabetes. Since all of the isolated RNA was reverse transcribed, expressed TCRB transcripts were what got sequenced. The assay was immunoSEQ multiplex PCR, and TCRdb's table has in-frame clones only and misses some. Among about 620,000 clones listed, roughly 16% were seen once. The sample comprised naive CD4+ T cells from blood. The receptors come from a man between 18 and 29 years old in good health.

This sequence joins TRBV4-2 and TRBJ1-2; unclear D gene. The CDR3 extends over 12 amino acids. V lost 0 bases, J lost 8 bases, and 7 bases lay in between. From germline, CDR1 is LGHNA and CDR2 YNFKEQ. CDR3 sequence (DNA): TGTGCCAGCAGCCAAGAGGATAGGGGCTACACCTTC. It codes for CASSQEDRGYTF.

The rearrangement uses TRBV2 and TRBJ1-5; perhaps TRBD1 as D (6 bases). Germline V gives CDR1 SNHLY, CDR2 FYNNEI. V was cut by 8 bases and J by 2 bases, with 22 bases left in between. CDR3 length equals 17 residues. This chain's CDR3 is CASCLDSPKGGNQPQHF. CDR3 sequence (DNA): TGTGCCAGCTGTCTGGACAGCCCCAAGGGTGGCAATCAGCCCCAGCATTTT.

J is TRBJ1-5 and V is TRBV19, with 9 nucleotides matching TRBD1. V gave up 5 bases and J gave up 2 bases; unmatched junction bases: 1. The CDR3 has 14 amino acids. Germline CDR1 reads LNHDA; CDR2 reads SQIVND (reference sequence). The CDR3 reads CASSWDRGNQPQHF. The CDR3 nucleotides read TGTGCCAGTAGTTGGGACAGGGGCAATCAGCCCCAGCATTTT.

The rearrangement joins TRBV19 to TRBJ1-2; D call uncertain. Deletions cut 3 bases from V and 3 bases from J, with 8 bases between. Germline CDR1 and CDR2: LNHDA and SQIVND (reference sequence). This CDR3 has 13 residues. This CDR3 reads CASSMGRDYGYTF. CDR3 sequence (DNA): TGTGCCAGTAGTATGGGCAGAGACTATGGCTACACCTTC. The full variable domain, completed using reference TRBV19 and TRBJ1-2, is DGGITQSPKYLFRKEGQNVTLSCEQNLNHDAMYWYRQDPGQGLRLIYYSQIVNDFQKGDIAEGYSVSREKKESFPLTVTSAQKNPTAFYLCASSMGRDYGYTFGSGTRLTVV.

The chain employs TRBV7-2 and TRBJ1-4; TRBD1 agrees at 9 bases. Losses at the gene ends were 3 bases for V and 5 bases for J; bases not matched to a gene: 7. Germline CDR1 and CDR2: SGHTA and FQGNSA. This CDR3 spans 16 amino acids. DNA for the CDR3: TGTGCCAGCAGCTTTAGGCCGGGACAGGGAAATGAAAAACTGTTTTTT. Translation: CASSFRPGQGNEKLFF.

This clone has just a few counts. The chain is built from TRBV30 and TRBJ1-1; 7 positions agree with TRBD1. Germline CDR1 GTSNPN, CDR2 SVGIG (reference sequence). J lost 8 bases, V lost 0 bases, and 6 bases had no gene match. The CDR3 has 13 amino acids. CDR3 nucleotide sequence: TGTGCCTGGAGTGTTACTAACAGGGGAGAAGCTTTCTTT. It codes for CAWSVTNRGEAFF.

The rearrangement uses TRBV6-5 and TRBJ1-2; 8 bases fit TRBD1. With 10 bases clipped from V and 8 bases from J, the junction kept 12 bases outside the gene matches. Germline lookup yields CDR1 MNHEY and CDR2 SVGAGI. The CDR3 runs 13 residues. The CDR3 spells CATFPGQGAGYTF. The CDR3 coding sequence is TGTGCCACCTTCCCAGGGCAGGGGGCCGGCTACACCTTC.

The chain uses TRBV19 and TRBJ2-6; D is perhaps TRBD2 (6 bases). V was clipped by 6 bases and J by 0 bases, with 12 bases between them. This CDR3 has 16 residues. Per germline, CDR1 LNHDA and CDR2 SQIVND (reference sequence). The CDR3 is CASRTRGSSGANVLTF. CDR3 DNA: TGTGCCAGTAGGACCCGGGGGTCCTCTGGGGCCAACGTCCTGACTTTC.

The chain uses TRBV29-1 and TRBJ2-1; the D gene is possibly TRBD2 (5 bases). Germline loops: CDR1 SQVTM, CDR2 ANQGSEA. Trimming stripped 8 bases from V and 9 bases from J, with 23 bases between. The length of the CDR3 is 14 residues. CDR3 residues: CSLPSRGASPEQFF. The CDR3 DNA reads TGCAGCCTACCGAGCCGGGGTGCATCCCCTGAGCAGTTCTTC.

This rearrangement joins TRBV28 to TRBJ1-1; D possibly corresponds to TRBD1 (5 bases). This CDR3 spans 12 amino acids. The V end was cut by 6 bases, the J end by 4 bases, with 9 bases between. Germline-derived CDR1 and CDR2 are MDHEN and SYDVKM. In nucleotides, the CDR3 is TGTGCCAGCAGGCAGGGTAGCACTGAAGCTTTCTTT. This encodes CASRQGSTEAFF. The full variable domain, in which reference TRBV28 and TRBJ1-1 provide the parts outside the CDR3, is DVKVTQSSRYLVKRTGEKVFLECVQDMDHENMFWYRQDPGLGLRLIYFSYDVKMKEKGDIPEGYSVSREKKERFSLILESASTNQTSMYLCASRQGSTEAFFGQGTRLTVV.

The chain links TRBV12-5 to TRBJ2-1; 7 nucleotides agree with TRBD1. Trimming at V came to 5 bases and at J to 7 bases, leaving 14 bases not matched to a gene. CDR1 LGHNT and CDR2 FRNRAP come from the germline V gene. The CDR3 is 16 amino acids. The CDR3 here is CASGTGVRWAGNEQFF. The DNA of the CDR3 is TGTGCTAGTGGTACAGGGGTGCGGTGGGCCGGGAATGAGCAGTTCTTC. The full variable domain, in which reference TRBV12-5 and TRBJ2-1 provide the parts outside the CDR3, is DARVTQTPRHKVTEMGQEVTMRCQPILGHNTVFWYRQTMMQGLELLAYFRNRAPLDDSGMPKDRFSAEMPDATLATLKIQPSEPRDSAVYFCASGTGVRWAGNEQFFGPGTRLTVL.

This clone was picked up a small number of times. This rearrangement joins TRBV19 to TRBJ1-1; D is undetermined. Per the germline V gene, CDR1 is LNHDA and CDR2 is SQIVND (reference sequence). V was shortened by 6 bases and J by 0 bases, with 8 bases between the two germline ends. The CDR3 spans 13 residues. This CDR3 is CASRYLLNTEAFF. DNA for the CDR3: TGTGCCAGTAGATACCTACTGAACACTGAAGCTTTCTTT.

This clone was picked up a small number of times. CDR3 sequence reads: CASSLGTVNYGYTF. The CDR3 DNA is TGTGCCAGCAGCTTGGGGACAGTAAACTATGGCTACACCTTC. V is TRBV5-4 and J is TRBJ1-2; tentatively, D is TRBD1 (6 bases). The CDR3 covers 14 residues. V was trimmed by 0 bases and J by 2 bases, leaving 8 bases between them. CDR1 SGHNT and CDR2 YYREEE come from the germline V gene (reference sequence).